Listed here are 29 T cell receptor beta chains from one sample, sequenced in a study of cytomegalovirus exposure and HLA in healthy donors. Amplification used 60 Vbeta primers and 13 Jbeta primers. Assay: immunoSEQ multiplex PCR; the TCRdb copy retains only in-frame clones and omits some. The data show some 120,000 clones, about 80% seen once. The source material was PBMCs. These receptors were taken from a man aged 35-49 years in good health and CMV-seronegative.

The chain has TRBV5-1 and TRBJ2-5; 9 positions match TRBD1. Trimming took 3 bases from V and 5 from J; bases not matched to a gene: 8. This CDR3 spans 15 amino acids. Germline CDR1 reads SGHRS; CDR2 reads YFSETQ. For the CDR3, the DNA is TGCGCCAGCAGCTCCCCGGACAGGGGTGGGGAGACCCAGTACTTC. It yields the protein CASSSPDRGGETQYF.

This rearrangement joins TRBV5-6 to TRBJ2-7, with a weak D call TRBD2 (6 bases). The CDR3 covers 12 residues. Germline V gene sequence: CDR1 SGHDT, CDR2 YYEEEE. The germline V and J ends were trimmed by 5 bases and 6 bases, with 12 bases remaining between them. CDR3 region: CASSPAGGEQYF. CDR3 coding DNA: TGTGCCAGCAGTCCTGCCGGGGGCGAGCAGTACTTC.

The V gene is TRBV27, the J gene TRBJ2-3; perhaps TRBD2 as D (5 bases). The length of the CDR3 is 14 residues. V lost 6 bases, J lost 5 bases, and 15 bases lay in between. Per the germline V gene, CDR1 is MNHEY and CDR2 is SMNVEV (reference sequence). The CDR3 DNA reads as TGTGCCAGCAGCCCACTAGGGCAAGTAGATACGCAGTATTTT. It codes for CASSPLGQVDTQYF.

V gene TRBV19 combines with J gene TRBJ2-7; D uncertain. Deletions cut 3 bases from V and 9 bases from J, with 18 bases between. CDR1 and CDR2 (germline): LNHDA, SQIVND (reference sequence). The length of the CDR3 is 14 residues. The CDR3 spells CASSINDGQAPQYF. CDR3 nucleotide sequence: TGTGCCAGTAGTATCAACGATGGGCAGGCCCCGCAGTACTTC.

A note on this clone: The sample has other DNA sequences that encode this CDR3 too. The rearrangement joins TRBV5-1 to TRBJ1-4; 9 bases fit TRBD1. J was trimmed by 8 bases and V by 0 bases; bases with no gene match: 2. The CDR3 has 14 residues. The germline CDR1 and CDR2 sequences are SGHRS and YFSETQ. CDR3 sequence: CASSLGQGGEKLFF. The CDR3 coding sequence is TGCGCCAGCAGCTTGGGACAGGGGGGGGAAAAACTGTTTTTT.

The chain joins TRBV5-6 to TRBJ2-2; TRBD1 matches 9 bases. The CDR3 has 15 residues. The J segment lost 2 bases and the V segment lost 4 bases, leaving 3 bases of the junction unmatched. CDR1 and CDR2 from the germline V gene are SGHDT and YYEEEE. CDR3 loop: CASSGGQGNTGELFF. In DNA, the CDR3 is TGTGCCAGCAGCGGGGGACAGGGTAACACCGGGGAGCTGTTTTTT.

V gene TRBV21-1 combines with J gene TRBJ2-7; the table's D call of TRBD1 was not tested on the DNA. TRBV21-1 constitutes a pseudogene. The length of the CDR3 is 18 residues. In DNA, the CDR3 is TGTGCCAGCAGCAAAGCGAACAGGGGACTTAGAAGCTCCTACGAGCAGTACTTC. This encodes CASSKANRGLRSSYEQYF.

The chain recombines TRBV27 with TRBJ2-2; a possible D gene is TRBD2 (5 bases). Trimming pared 3 bases from V and 0 bases from J, leaving 8 bases between. CDR3 size: 15 residues. CDR1 and CDR2 from the germline V gene are MNHEY and SMNVEV (reference sequence). CDR3 nucleotide sequence: TGTGCCAGCAGTTTTCGGGGAACGAACACCGGGGAGCTGTTTTTT. Its protein is CASSFRGTNTGELFF.

The chain combines TRBV28 with TRBJ1-4; perhaps TRBD1 as D (6 bases). CDR1 MDHEN and CDR2 SYDVKM come from the germline V gene. This CDR3 has 13 residues. Trimming took off 6 bases at V and 5 bases at J, with 10 bases between the two ends. CDR3 sequence (DNA): TGTGCCAGCAGGGGACACAACAATGAAAAACTGTTTTTT. Residues: CASRGHNNEKLFF.

The V and J genes are TRBV5-1 and TRBJ2-5, with D perhaps TRBD1 (6 bases). Trimming cost V 2 bases and J 3 bases, with 11 bases left between them. The CDR3 has 14 amino acids. Per the germline V gene, CDR1 is SGHRS and CDR2 is YFSETQ. This chain's CDR3 is CASSFTGIEETQYF. In nucleotides, the CDR3 is TGCGCCAGCAGCTTTACAGGGATCGAAGAGACCCAGTACTTC.

The chain carries TRBV30 and TRBJ1-3; TRBD1 aligns across 8 bases. Germline trimming cut 3 bases from V and 2 bases from J; bases unmatched to any gene: 0. Germline loops: CDR1 GTSNPN, CDR2 SVGIG (reference sequence). CDR3 length equals 13 residues. DNA of the CDR3: TGTGCCTGGAGGGACAGGGCTGGAAACACCATATATTTT. Encoded protein: CAWRDRAGNTIYF. Looking up the rest from reference TRBV30 and TRBJ1-3 gives the full variable domain: SQTIHQWPATLVQPVGSPLSLECTVEGTSNPNLYWYRQAAGRGLQLLFYSVGIGQISSEVPQNLSASRPQDRQFILSSKKLLLSDSGFYLCAWRDRAGNTIYFGEGSWLTVV.

CDR3 nucleotides: TGTGCCACCAGCAGAGAGACTAGCGGGAGCTGGGATGAGCAGTTCTTC. Translated: CATSRETSGSWDEQFF. This chain joins TRBV15 and TRBJ2-1, with TRBD2 identical over 12 bases. CDR1 and CDR2 (germline): LNHNV, YYDKDF (reference sequence). The CDR3 has 16 amino acids. The V gene end was trimmed by 0 bases and the J gene end by 8 bases; junction bases not matched to a gene: 5.

This chain connects TRBV15 to TRBJ1-2; possibly TRBD1 for D (5 bases). The germline V gene encodes CDR1 LNHNV and CDR2 YYDKDF (reference sequence). The germline V and J ends were trimmed by 5 bases and 3 bases, with 16 bases remaining between them. The CDR3 covers 15 residues. The CDR3 DNA reads TGTGCCACCAGCCGAACTACAGGAGGGGACTATGGCTACACCTTC. Translating it yields CATSRTTGGDYGYTF.

The chain couples TRBV19 to TRBJ2-1; TRBD1 aligns across 7 bases. The CDR3 is made up of 15 amino acids. CDR1 is LNHDA, CDR2 SQIVND, per germline (reference sequence). V was clipped by 2 bases and J by 3 bases; unmatched bases: 4. CDR3 DNA sequence: TGTGCCAGTAGTATACCCGGACAGGTCTACAATGAGCAGTTCTTC. Translated: CASSIPGQVYNEQFF.

Details on this clone: No DNA is shown, since the ends of the CDR3 on it are uncertain; the CDR3 is the one TCRdb lists. The chain carries TRBV6-6 and TRBJ1-2. The germline CDR1 and CDR2 sequences are MNHNY and SVGAGI (reference sequence). The CDR3 has 14 amino acids, counting both end residues. The CDR3 sequence is CASILGGSLYGYTF.

This clone was counted a few times. A read error may account for a junction end that differs from germline. The V gene is TRBV5-6, the J gene TRBJ2-7; D is perhaps TRBD1 (6 bases). The CDR3 contains 12 residues. CDR1 and CDR2 from the germline V gene are SGHDT and YYEEEE. DNA of the CDR3: TGTGCCAGCCGCTTGGGGGCTCGGGAGCAGTACTTC. Its protein product is CASRLGAREQYF.

This clone was seen only a few times. The V and J genes are TRBV29-1 and TRBJ2-7; 9 bases are a match to TRBD1. The CDR3 is 11 amino acids. V was pared by 7 bases and J by 7 bases, with 5 bases of the junction left unmatched. In germline, CDR1 is SQVTM, CDR2 ANQGSEA. This CDR3 reads CSGGTGYEQYF. The CDR3, as DNA: TGCAGCGGCGGGACAGGGTATGAGCAGTACTTC.

The count of this clone is one. V and J are TRBV19 and TRBJ1-5; D possibly corresponds to TRBD1 (6 bases). This CDR3 region has 16 residues. Germline V gene sequence: CDR1 LNHDA, CDR2 SQIVND (reference sequence). Trimming left V 8 bases short and J 1 base short, with 18 bases between. Written as DNA, the CDR3 is TGTGCCAGTCTCCAAGCCGGGACAACGAGCAATCAGCCCCAGCATTTT. Its translation is CASLQAGTTSNQPQHF.

The genes are TRBV7-2 and TRBJ2-7, with 7 bases that match TRBD1. CDR1 and CDR2 from the germline V gene are SGHTA and FQGNSA. CDR3 length: 14 residues. V trimming: 5 bases; J trimming: 6 bases; junction bases outside the gene matches: 10. The CDR3 sequence: CASSPGTAGGEQYF. Written as DNA, the CDR3 is TGTGCCAGCAGCCCGGGGACAGCCGGAGGCGAGCAGTACTTC.

The CDR3 here is CASRPTGQGGYTF. In DNA, the CDR3 is TGTGCCAGCAGGCCAACCGGGCAGGGTGGCTACACCTTC. The chain uses TRBV6-5 and TRBJ1-2, with TRBD1 as a possible D gene (5 bases). The CDR3 is 13 amino acids. Germline values: CDR1 MNHEY, CDR2 SVGAGI. V was cut by 6 bases and J by 7 bases, with 15 bases left in between.

CDR3 bases: TGTGCCAGCAGCCTGACAGGGTCTGGAAACACCATATATTTT. Translating it yields CASSLTGSGNTIYF. V usage is TRBV6-5 and J usage is TRBJ1-3; 7 bases are shared with TRBD1. V gave up 6 bases and J gave up 1 base; unmatched junction bases: 3. Germline V gene data show CDR1 as MNHEY and CDR2 as SVGAGI. CDR3 length: 14 amino acids.

Notes on this clone: At one end the junction does not follow the germline gene, possibly because of a read error. The chain is built from TRBV6-1 and TRBJ1-5; D is perhaps TRBD1 (5 bases). The CDR3 is 15 amino acids. The germline V gene encodes CDR1 MNHNS and CDR2 SASEGT. The chain's CDR3 is CASSDGGSGNPPQHF. The CDR3, as DNA: TGTGCCAGCAGTGACGGGGGGAGTGGGAATCCGCCCCAGCATTTT.

The chain couples TRBV7-9 to TRBJ2-7, with D unclear. Per the germline V gene, CDR1 is SEHNR and CDR2 is FQNEAQ (reference sequence). The CDR3 runs 13 residues. Trimming took 8 bases from V and 1 from J, leaving 12 bases between them. CDR3 DNA sequence: TGTGCCAGCGGTCCAGGAATATCCTACGAGCAGTACTTC. Translating it yields CASGPGISYEQYF.

The rearrangement joins TRBV10-3 to TRBJ2-5, with 7 positions matching TRBD1. In germline, CDR1 is ENHRY, CDR2 SYGVKD. This CDR3 has 13 amino acids. The junction had 4 bases not matched to a gene; V was cut back by 6 bases and J by 3 bases. The CDR3 protein is CAIRLGQKETQYF. As DNA, the CDR3 is TGTGCCATCAGGCTGGGACAGAAAGAGACCCAGTACTTC.

The chain carries TRBV28 and TRBJ1-5; D is perhaps TRBD1 (5 bases). The CDR3 runs to 14 residues. The V end was cut by 7 bases, the J end by 6 bases, with 16 bases between. CDR1 and CDR2 from the germline V gene are MDHEN and SYDVKM. CDR3 sequence: CASTGVRDGQPQHF. In nucleotides, the CDR3 is TGTGCCAGCACGGGGGTTCGCGACGGTCAGCCCCAGCATTTT.

V and J are TRBV2 and TRBJ2-3; tentatively, D is TRBD2 (6 bases). CDR3 length: 14 residues. The ends were cut back, 3 bases at V and 1 base at J, with 8 bases in the middle. Per germline, CDR1 SNHLY and CDR2 FYNNEI. The CDR3: CASSDSGGTDTQYF. DNA for the CDR3: TGTGCCAGCAGTGACTCGGGGGGCACAGATACGCAGTATTTT.

The chain is built from TRBV6-1 and TRBJ2-3, with D possibly matching TRBD1 (5 bases). The CDR3 has 14 amino acids. Trimming pared 3 bases from V and 3 bases from J, leaving 10 bases between. The germline V gene has CDR1 MNHNS and CDR2 SASEGT. The CDR3 here is CASSDRDGTDTQYF. DNA of the CDR3: TGTGCCAGCAGTGACAGGGATGGAACAGATACGCAGTATTTT.

The chain recombines TRBV7-2 with TRBJ2-3, with D possibly being TRBD1 (6 bases). This CDR3 has 18 residues. Deletions cut 4 bases from V and 14 bases from J, with 34 bases between. Germline values: CDR1 SGHTA, CDR2 FQGNSA. The CDR3 DNA follows: TGTGCCAGCAGCTCCAACGTGTGGGCGCGGACAGATACGCTGGTTCCGTATTTT. This gives the protein CASSSNVWARTDTLVPYF. Supplemented by reference TRBV7-2 and TRBJ2-3, the full variable domain reads GAGVSQSPSNKVTEKGKDVELRCDPISGHTALYWYRQSLGQGLEFLIYFQGNSAPDKSGLPSDRFSAERTGGSVSTLTIQRTQQEDSAVYLCASSSNVWARTDTLVPYFGPGTRLTVL.

The chain carries TRBV5-8 and TRBJ2-1, with D possibly TRBD1 on 5 matching bases. V was pared by 6 bases and J by 6 bases, with 13 bases between. Germline V gene sequence: CDR1 SGHTS, CDR2 YDEGEE. The CDR3 is made up of 13 amino acids. The CDR3 loop is CASTPVRGNEQFF. The CDR3 DNA reads TGTGCCAGCACTCCCGTAAGGGGCAATGAGCAGTTCTTC.